The 30 T cell receptor beta chains in this list originate from one sample, sequenced in a study of cytomegalovirus exposure and HLA in healthy donors. Researchers ran the PCR with 60 Vbeta and 13 Jbeta primers. Sequencing used immunoSEQ multiplex PCR; TCRdb keeps in-frame clones, though not all of them. The table gives about 70,000 clones; the top ten clones make up about 2.4% of it. The sequenced material came from PBMCs. Receptor source: a female donor in good health and CMV-seropositive.

The rearrangement links TRBV4-2 to TRBJ1-3; no reliable D call. Germline V gene lookup returns CDR1 LGHNA and CDR2 YNFKEQ. This CDR3 comprises 18 residues. V was cut by 3 bases and J by 0 bases, with 18 bases left in between. This chain's CDR3 is CASSHAPGEEYSGNTIYF. The CDR3 coding sequence is TGTGCCAGCAGCCACGCCCCCGGGGAGGAGTACTCTGGAAACACCATATATTTT.

V and J are TRBV9 and TRBJ2-3; D is undetermined. Germline CDR1 is SGDLS and CDR2 is YYNGEE. V shed 0 bases and J shed 1 base, with 6 bases lying between them. This CDR3 region has 14 residues. The CDR3 DNA is TGTGCCAGCAGCGTAGCTCCCCGCACAGATACGCAGTATTTT. The encoded protein is CASSVAPRTDTQYF.

V and J are TRBV5-6 and TRBJ1-2; D gene uncertain. The CDR3 spans 16 residues. Germline V CDR1 and CDR2: SGHDT, YYEEEE. Trimming left V 4 bases short and J 0 bases short, with 16 bases between. The CDR3 loop reads CASSPRRKPANYGYTF. For the CDR3, the DNA is TGTGCCAGCAGCCCCCGGCGGAAACCAGCTAACTATGGCTACACCTTC.

The chain couples TRBV28 to TRBJ1-5; TRBD1 matches at 9 bases. After removal of 6 bases from V and 5 bases from J, the junction contained 5 bases not matched to a gene. The germline V gene has CDR1 MDHEN and CDR2 SYDVKM. The CDR3 is 14 amino acids. CDR3 sequence (DNA): TGTGCCAGCAGACCGGGGACAGGGTATCAGCCCCAGCATTTT. Translation: CASRPGTGYQPQHF.

The chain joins TRBV7-2 to TRBJ1-1; the match to TRBD1 covers 8 bases. V trimming: 5 bases; J trimming: 0 bases; junction bases outside the gene matches: 8. The germline V gene has CDR1 SGHTA and CDR2 FQGNSA. The CDR3 has 16 residues. In nucleotides, the CDR3 is TGTGCCAGCAGCCCCTATCGACAGGGGTTGAACACTGAAGCTTTCTTT. Translation: CASSPYRQGLNTEAFF.

J is TRBJ2-3 and V is TRBV4-1, with 10 bases aligning to TRBD1. After removal of 5 bases from V and 2 bases from J, the junction contained 7 bases not matched to a gene. Germline V gene data show CDR1 as MGHRA and CDR2 as YSYEKL. This CDR3 spans 16 amino acids. The CDR3 protein is CASSALGQGDTDTQYF. The CDR3 DNA reads TGCGCCAGCAGCGCCCTTGGACAGGGGGACACAGATACGCAGTATTTT.

The chain joins TRBV19 to TRBJ1-1, with 7 bases that match TRBD1. CDR1 and CDR2 (germline): LNHDA, SQIVND (reference sequence). J gave up 3 bases and V 1 base, and 8 bases lay outside the gene matches. This CDR3 has 16 amino acids. CDR3 protein: CASSIVRAGGDTEAFF. In DNA form, the CDR3 reads TGTGCCAGTAGTATAGTGAGGGCAGGGGGTGACACTGAAGCTTTCTTT.

The CDR3 reads CASSMGTGDYEQYF. DNA of the CDR3: TGTGCCAGCAGCATGGGGACAGGGGACTACGAGCAGTACTTC. This chain joins TRBV7-8 and TRBJ2-7, with 10 bases that match TRBD1. With V trimmed by 5 bases and J by 3 bases, 4 bases remained unmatched. The CDR3 is made up of 14 amino acids. Germline CDR1 reads SGHVS; CDR2 reads FQNEAQ.

V is TRBV19 and J is TRBJ1-2; no clear D. Trimming removed 9 bases from V and 2 bases from J, with 28 bases in between. The length of the CDR3 is 18 residues. Germline V gives CDR1 LNHDA, CDR2 SQIVND (reference sequence). The CDR3 loop reads CASLGLLDRRTLNYGYTF. CDR3 DNA: TGTGCCAGCCTTGGTTTGTTGGATCGGAGGACCCTAAACTATGGCTACACCTTC.

This CDR3 reads CASSTESGRGSSYEQYF. The CDR3 coding sequence is TGTGCCAGCTCAACCGAATCAGGGCGAGGATCCTCCTACGAGCAGTACTTC. The rearrangement links TRBV18 to TRBJ2-7; weak D call: TRBD1 (5 bases). The ends were cut back, 5 bases at V and 0 bases at J, with 20 bases in the middle. The CDR3 length is 17 residues. In germline, CDR1 is KGHSH, CDR2 LQKENI.

The chain has TRBV6-1 and TRBJ1-1; no reliable D call. CDR1 and CDR2 from the germline V gene are MNHNS and SASEGT. The CDR3 covers 13 residues. Trimming removed 11 bases from V and 0 bases from J, with 13 bases in between. The CDR3: CAPSPLMNTEAFF. Here the CDR3 DNA reads TGTGCCCCTAGTCCACTTATGAACACTGAAGCTTTCTTT.

This sequence joins TRBV5-1 and TRBJ2-5; 8 positions agree with TRBD1. In germline, CDR1 is SGHRS, CDR2 YFSETQ. V gave up 0 bases and J gave up 2 bases; unmatched junction bases: 3. The CDR3 runs 15 residues. CDR3 in amino acids: CASSLGTGTQETQYF. The CDR3 nucleotides read TGCGCCAGCAGCTTGGGGACAGGGACTCAAGAGACCCAGTACTTC.

The chain has TRBV20-1 and TRBJ2-3, with D hard to call. Germline CDR1 is DFQATT and CDR2 is SNEGSKA (reference sequence). Trimming shortened V by 0 bases and J by 12 bases, and 10 bases separated the two germline ends. This CDR3 comprises 11 residues. CDR3 nucleotide sequence: TGCAGTGCTAGAGATCGGTTAGTACAGTATTTT. The encoded protein is CSARDRLVQYF.

The chain uses TRBV6-5 and TRBJ1-1; D gene uncertain. Germline values: CDR1 MNHEY, CDR2 SVGAGI. The CDR3 is 14 amino acids. The V and J ends lost 4 bases and 1 base respectively, with 10 bases between them. CDR3 DNA sequence: TGTGCCAGCAGTTGGGCCAGAACGAACACTGAAGCTTTCTTT. Its translation is CASSWARTNTEAFF.

The rearrangement joins TRBV5-1 to TRBJ2-3; TRBD2 agrees at 8 bases. The CDR3 has 16 amino acids. V was pared by 0 bases and J by 6 bases, with 9 bases of the junction left unmatched. Germline V lookup: CDR1 SGHRS, CDR2 YFSETQ. The DNA for the CDR3 is TGCGCCAGCAGCTTGGGGACTTCGGGAGGGCTTGATACGCAGTATTTT. It encodes CASSLGTSGGLDTQYF.

The chain combines TRBV5-4 with TRBJ1-1; D unclear. Deletions cut 1 base from V and 4 bases from J, with 14 bases between. This CDR3 has 15 residues. CDR1 SGHNT and CDR2 YYREEE come from the germline V gene (reference sequence). CDR3 DNA: TGTGCCAGCAGCTTGAACAACCAGGTTTTCACTGAAGCTTTCTTT. It translates to CASSLNNQVFTEAFF.

The rearrangement uses TRBV6-1 and TRBJ1-2; maybe TRBD1 (6 bases). The germline V and J ends were trimmed by 3 bases and 4 bases, with 30 bases remaining between them. The germline gives CDR1 MNHNS, CDR2 SASEGT. The CDR3 length is 20 residues. The CDR3 region has the DNA TGTGCCAGCAGTGAGGAGGCTACAGGGCGGTTGCCCGGCGGCGGCTATGGCTACACCTTC. It is translated as CASSEEATGRLPGGGYGYTF.

The V and J genes are TRBV5-4 and TRBJ1-1; 10 bases are shared with TRBD1. Trimming removed 5 bases from V and 4 bases from J; junction bases left unmatched: 8. Germline V gene lookup returns CDR1 SGHNT and CDR2 YYREEE (reference sequence). This CDR3 is 15 amino acids long. CDR3 in DNA: TGTGCCAGCAGTACGGGACAGGGGTCGGGCACTGAAGCTTTCTTT. This gives the protein CASSTGQGSGTEAFF.

CDR3 in DNA: TGTGCCAGTAGTATAGACCCGCGAGATGGCTACACCTTC. This codes for CASSIDPRDGYTF. V usage is TRBV19 and J usage is TRBJ1-2; the D is unclear. CDR3 length equals 13 residues. Per germline, CDR1 LNHDA and CDR2 SQIVND (reference sequence). V lost 0 bases and J 6 bases, leaving 8 bases between the germline ends.

J is TRBJ2-1 and V is TRBV9; tentatively, D is TRBD1 (6 bases). V was cut by 3 bases and J by 5 bases, with 6 bases left in between. CDR3 length: 12 residues. The germline CDR1 and CDR2 sequences are SGDLS and YYNGEE. In nucleotides, the CDR3 is TGTGCCAGCAGCGACAGGGACAATGAGCAGTTCTTC. Translated: CASSDRDNEQFF.

The genes are TRBV6-5 and TRBJ2-2; no firm D call. With 4 bases removed from V and 6 bases from J, the gap between germline ends came to 6 bases. Germline V lookup: CDR1 MNHEY, CDR2 SVGAGI. This CDR3 spans 12 amino acids. Written as DNA, the CDR3 is TGTGCCAGCAGTTCGTTCTCCGGGGAGCTGTTTTTT. It codes for CASSSFSGELFF.

This chain joins TRBV4-3 and TRBJ2-6, with D uncertain. The germline V gene has CDR1 LGHNA and CDR2 YSLEER. The CDR3 totals 16 residues. Trimming removed 0 bases at V and 4 bases at J, with 10 bases between. The CDR3, as DNA: TGCGCCAGCAGCCAAGATGTTGACTCGGGGGCCAACGTCCTGACTTTC. It translates to CASSQDVDSGANVLTF.

The rearrangement links TRBV7-2 to TRBJ2-7; 7 nucleotides align to TRBD1. The CDR3 has 13 amino acids. The V gene's germline CDR1 is SGHTA and CDR2 FQGNSA. The V segment lost 5 bases and the J segment 7 bases; nucleotides outside the gene matches: 8. CDR3 DNA: TGTGCCAGCAGCCCGGGACAGCGCCTAGAGCAGTACTTC. Its protein product is CASSPGQRLEQYF. The whole variable domain, filled in from reference TRBV7-2 and TRBJ2-7, reads GAGVSQSPSNKVTEKGKDVELRCDPISGHTALYWYRQSLGQGLEFLIYFQGNSAPDKSGLPSDRFSAERTGGSVSTLTIQRTQQEDSAVYLCASSPGQRLEQYFGPGTRLTVT.

This sequence joins TRBV15 and TRBJ2-1; weak D call: TRBD2 (6 bases). V lost 1 base, J lost 3 bases, and 10 bases lay in between. Germline V gene lookup returns CDR1 LNHNV and CDR2 YYDKDF (reference sequence). The CDR3 is made up of 15 amino acids. The DNA of the CDR3 is TGTGCCACCAGCAGAGTATTCGGGGGCTACAATGAGCAGTTCTTC. This translates into CATSRVFGGYNEQFF.

The chain joins TRBV27 to TRBJ2-7; the match to TRBD1 covers 10 bases. V was clipped by 7 bases and J by 2 bases; unmatched bases: 5. The germline V gene has CDR1 MNHEY and CDR2 SMNVEV (reference sequence). CDR3 length: 14 amino acids. This chain's CDR3 is CASTLDRGPYEQYF. CDR3 nucleotides: TGTGCCAGCACCCTAGACAGGGGGCCCTACGAGCAGTACTTC.

This chain links TRBV5-1 with TRBJ2-2; D uncertain. CDR1 is SGHRS and CDR2 is YFSETQ in the germline V gene. This CDR3 comprises 14 residues. Trimming pared 4 bases from V and 10 bases from J, leaving 17 bases between. The CDR3 region is CASSGVTGVAELFF. The CDR3 DNA is TGCGCCAGCAGCGGCGTAACGGGTGTCGCGGAGCTGTTTTTT.

J is TRBJ2-7 and V is TRBV2; the D is unclear. Trimming took off 6 bases at V and 4 bases at J, with 16 bases between the two ends. Per the germline V gene, CDR1 is SNHLY and CDR2 is FYNNEI. There are 14 residues in the CDR3. The chain's CDR3 is CASSVDKIFYEQYF. CDR3 bases: TGTGCCAGCAGCGTCGACAAGATCTTTTACGAGCAGTACTTC.

J is TRBJ1-4 and V is TRBV29-1, with 7 positions matching TRBD1. The trim removed 0 bases at V and 6 bases at J, leaving 7 bases unmatched. Germline V CDR1 and CDR2: SQVTM, ANQGSEA. The CDR3 is 15 amino acids. The CDR3 protein is CSVEDSGTGDEKLFF. CDR3 nucleotide sequence: TGCAGCGTTGAAGATTCGGGAACAGGGGATGAAAAACTGTTTTTT.

The CDR3 reads CASSPQGLSTDTQYF. In nucleotides, the CDR3 is TGTGCCAGCAGCCCTCAGGGTTTGAGCACAGATACGCAGTATTTT. The rearrangement links TRBV7-2 to TRBJ2-3; the D gene is possibly TRBD1 (5 bases). Germline V gene lookup returns CDR1 SGHTA and CDR2 FQGNSA. The CDR3 runs 15 residues. Trimming pared 5 bases from V and 0 bases from J, leaving 12 bases between.

The chain recombines TRBV15 with TRBJ2-1, with 9 bases lining up with TRBD1. This CDR3 spans 15 amino acids. Germline V gene lookup returns CDR1 LNHNV and CDR2 YYDKDF (reference sequence). With 1 base clipped from V and 9 bases from J, the junction kept 7 bases outside the gene matches. The CDR3 DNA is TGTGCCACCAGCAGAGCGGGACAGGGTGTGGGTGAGCAGTTCTTC. Amino acid sequence: CATSRAGQGVGEQFF.